Shown below are 29 T cell receptor beta chains from a single sample sequenced in a study of T cells in Graves' hyperthyroidism and ophthalmopathy. There were TCR beta CDR3 regions amplified from RNA transcripts. The HTBI primer set served for first-round RT-PCR of the TCR CDR3. TCRdb re-analysed the multiplex PCR reads in MiXCR, keeping a single row per CDR3 protein. Of 300,000 to 450,000 distinct CDR3 sequences detected, approximately 15% appear once; the ten largest clones hold around a fifth. The sequenced material came from blood. These receptors were collected from a woman between 25 and 40 years old with Graves' ophthalmopathy.

This clonotype appeared a few times. J is TRBJ2-1 and V is TRBV4-1; weak D call: TRBD2 (5 bases). CDR3 length equals 17 residues. Trimming took 2 bases from V and 2 from J, leaving 16 bases between them. Germline values: CDR1 MGHRA, CDR2 YSYEKL. CDR3 DNA: TGCGCCAGCAGCCAATTTATCACGGGGAACGCCTACAATGAGCAGTTCTTC. It encodes CASSQFITGNAYNEQFF.

This clonotype was recorded many times. The chain is built from TRBV12-3 or TRBV12-4 and TRBJ1-5; no clear D gene. Trimming removed 2 bases at V and 2 bases at J, with 10 bases between. The CDR3 has 15 amino acids. The CDR3 here is CASSLRGSGNQPQHF. CDR3 nucleotides: TGTGCCAGCAGTTTACGGGGTTCGGGCAATCAGCCCCAGCATTTT.

This clonotype was recorded only once. The genes are TRBV19 and TRBJ2-7, with 10 bases identical to TRBD2. The CDR3 is made up of 16 amino acids. Per the germline V gene, CDR1 is LNHDA and CDR2 is SQIVND (reference sequence). The V gene end was trimmed by 0 bases and the J gene end by 7 bases; junction bases not matched to a gene: 9. The CDR3 DNA reads as TGTGCCAGTAGTATAGATCGAAGCGGGGGGGCCGGGGAGCAGTACTTC. It yields the protein CASSIDRSGGAGEQYF.

This clonotype was counted a few times. The J gene is TRBJ2-5, the V gene TRBV19; possible D gene TRBD2, 6 bases. Germline lookup yields CDR1 LNHDA and CDR2 SQIVND (reference sequence). The CDR3 loop spans 13 amino acids. V lost 8 bases, J lost 1 base, and 11 bases lay in between. The CDR3 DNA reads as TGTGCCAGTCGGAGGGCCGTCCAAGAGACCCAGTACTTC. It translates to CASRRAVQETQYF.

This sequence joins TRBV29-1 and TRBJ2-7, with 8 bases matching TRBD1. Germline trimming cut 1 base from V and 0 bases from J; bases unmatched to any gene: 2. The CDR3 covers 14 residues. Germline CDR1 SQVTM, CDR2 ANQGSEA. The CDR3 bases are TGCAGCGTTGAAGGGACAGGGAACTCCTACGAGCAGTACTTC. This translates into CSVEGTGNSYEQYF.

This clonotype was recorded at least ten times. This chain links TRBV30 with TRBJ1-5; the match to TRBD1 covers 7 bases. Germline V gene data show CDR1 as GTSNPN and CDR2 as SVGIG (reference sequence). This CDR3 contains 13 residues. Losses at the gene ends were 8 bases for V and 0 bases for J; bases not matched to a gene: 4. CDR3 coding DNA: TGTGCCGGCGGGACAGTTAGCAATCAGCCCCAGCATTTT. It encodes CAGGTVSNQPQHF.

This clonotype was observed a few times. This rearrangement joins TRBV20-1 to TRBJ1-3; TRBD1 matches at 10 bases. Unmatched junction bases numbered 10, after V lost 0 bases and J lost 2 bases. The CDR3 loop spans 18 amino acids. Germline V gene sequence: CDR1 DFQATT, CDR2 SNEGSKA (reference sequence). The CDR3 DNA reads TGCAGTGCTAGAGACCCGACAGGGGGCGTTGGCCCTGGAAACACCATATATTTT. The encoded protein is CSARDPTGGVGPGNTIYF.

The J gene is TRBJ2-3, the V gene TRBV20-1; TRBD1 agrees at 8 bases. The V gene end was trimmed by 1 base and the J gene end by 1 base; junction bases not matched to a gene: 10. Germline values: CDR1 DFQATT, CDR2 SNEGSKA (reference sequence). This CDR3 is 17 amino acids long. The CDR3 DNA reads TGCAGTGCTAGAGGTTACTCACCGGACAGGGGCACAGATACGCAGTATTTT. Its translation: CSARGYSPDRGTDTQYF.

This clonotype showed up many times. The chain combines TRBV27 with TRBJ1-1, with D maybe TRBD1 (5 bases). CDR1 MNHEY and CDR2 SMNVEV come from the germline V gene (reference sequence). The CDR3 spans 16 residues. The germline V and J ends were trimmed by 2 bases and 4 bases, with 17 bases remaining between them. As DNA, the CDR3 is TGTGCCAGCAGTTTAGCCGGTTGGGGGGGGTCCACTGAAGCTTTCTTT. It is translated as CASSLAGWGGSTEAFF.

Many counts were recorded for this clonotype. This rearrangement joins TRBV7-3 to TRBJ2-3; the D gene could be TRBD1 or TRBD2 (5 bases each). The CDR3 extends over 14 amino acids. The germline CDR1 and CDR2 sequences are SGHTA and FQGTGA. V was pared by 4 bases and J by 2 bases, with 10 bases between. CDR3 DNA sequence: TGTGCCAGCAGCTGGGGACCGAACACAGATACGCAGTATTTT. It translates to CASSWGPNTDTQYF.

This clonotype was seen ten or more times. V gene TRBV9 combines with J gene TRBJ1-2, with D unclear. Trimming pared 7 bases from V and 0 bases from J, leaving 19 bases between. CDR1 SGDLS and CDR2 YYNGEE come from the germline V gene. The CDR3 is 16 amino acids. The CDR3 region is CASSGRAARPNYGYTF. The CDR3 DNA is TGTGCCAGCTCCGGTAGGGCAGCCCGACCTAACTATGGCTACACCTTC.

This clonotype appeared a single time. This chain links TRBV20-1 with TRBJ2-7; D is possibly TRBD1 or TRBD2 (5 bases each). The V end was cut by 7 bases, the J end by 0 bases, with 7 bases between. The CDR3 is 11 amino acids. From germline, CDR1 is DFQATT and CDR2 SNEGSKA (reference sequence). The CDR3 spells CSGGRSYEQYF. CDR3 bases: TGCAGTGGGGGACGCTCCTACGAGCAGTACTTC.

Many counts were recorded for this clonotype. The chain links TRBV30 to TRBJ1-6; D not certain. This CDR3 contains 13 residues. With 3 bases removed from V and 6 bases from J, the gap between germline ends came to 9 bases. Germline values: CDR1 GTSNPN, CDR2 SVGIG (reference sequence). This chain's CDR3 is CAWSEDFNSPLHF. The CDR3, as DNA: TGTGCCTGGAGCGAAGACTTTAATTCACCCCTCCACTTT.

This clonotype has just one count. The CDR3 nucleotides are TGTGCCAGCAGCCCGGCCGACAGGGGTTTTGAGCAGTACTTC. Amino acid sequence: CASSPADRGFEQYF. This rearrangement joins TRBV9 to TRBJ2-7; 8 positions match TRBD1. Germline assignment: CDR1 SGDLS and CDR2 YYNGEE. J lost 7 bases, V lost 4 bases, and 10 bases had no gene match. The CDR3 spans 14 residues.

This clonotype was detected many times. The chain combines TRBV2 with TRBJ1-5; the match to TRBD1 covers 7 bases. In germline, CDR1 is SNHLY, CDR2 FYNNEI. Trimming at V came to 6 bases and at J to 3 bases, leaving 5 bases not matched to a gene. This CDR3 spans 14 amino acids. The CDR3: CASSPTGDNQPQHF. CDR3 DNA sequence: TGTGCCAGCAGCCCCACAGGGGACAATCAGCCCCAGCATTTT. Drawing the rest from reference TRBV2 and TRBJ1-5, the complete variable domain is EPEVTQTPSHQVTQMGQEVILRCVPISNHLYFYWYRQILGQKVEFLVSFYNNEISEKSEIFDDQFSVERPDGSNFTLKIRSTKLEDSAMYFCASSPTGDNQPQHFGDGTRLSIL.

The table lists this clonotype with many counts. The V gene is TRBV9, the J gene TRBJ2-5; 8 nucleotides align to TRBD2. The trim removed 4 bases at V and 4 bases at J, leaving 9 bases unmatched. Germline CDR1 reads SGDLS; CDR2 reads YYNGEE. This CDR3 is built from 15 residues. CDR3: CASSPGGPDRETQYF. The CDR3, as DNA: TGTGCCAGCAGCCCGGGGGGGCCGGATAGAGAGACCCAGTACTTC.

In its sample, this clonotype was seen many times. The chain links TRBV28 to TRBJ2-5, with 10 bases that match TRBD2. CDR3 size: 14 residues. Germline assignment: CDR1 MDHEN and CDR2 SYDVKM. J gave up 4 bases and V 5 bases, and 4 bases lay outside the gene matches. CDR3 sequence: CASSKAGGRETQYF. The CDR3 DNA reads as TGTGCCAGCAGTAAAGCGGGGGGGCGAGAGACCCAGTACTTC.

This clonotype was seen ten or more times. The chain carries TRBV20-1 and TRBJ1-1; tentatively, D is TRBD1 (5 bases). V was clipped by 4 bases and J by 3 bases, with 12 bases between them. CDR1 DFQATT and CDR2 SNEGSKA come from the germline V gene (reference sequence). The CDR3 is 13 amino acids. CDR3 DNA: TGCAGTGCTAAGGGGCCTTTGCACACTGAAGCTTTCTTT. As protein: CSAKGPLHTEAFF.

The rearrangement uses TRBV27 and TRBJ1-2; tentatively, D is TRBD1 (6 bases). CDR1 and CDR2 from the germline V gene are MNHEY and SMNVEV (reference sequence). V lost 3 bases to trimming and J lost 7 bases, with 9 bases between them. The CDR3 has 12 amino acids. The CDR3 reads CASSFGGSGYTF. The CDR3 DNA reads TGTGCCAGCAGTTTCGGGGGCAGTGGCTACACCTTC.

This clonotype was seen a few times. The gene calls are TRBV24-1 and TRBJ2-3; 8 bases agree with TRBD2. The CDR3 has 16 residues. Germline lookup yields CDR1 KGHDR and CDR2 SFDVKD. Trimming took 2 bases from V and 2 from J; bases not matched to a gene: 5. CDR3 protein: CATSDSLAGFTDTQYF. CDR3 coding DNA: TGTGCCACCAGTGATTCCTTAGCGGGGTTCACAGATACGCAGTATTTT.

Only a few counts were recorded for this clonotype. The chain is built from TRBV5-1 and TRBJ2-7; D remains unclear. The CDR3 is 13 residues long. V gave up 0 bases and J gave up 3 bases, with 7 bases separating them. Germline V lookup: CDR1 SGHRS, CDR2 YFSETQ. Written as DNA, the CDR3 is TGCGCCAGCAGCTTGGACAGCTTCTACGAGCAGTACTTC. Its protein product is CASSLDSFYEQYF.

This clonotype was detected many times. The gene calls are TRBV19 and TRBJ2-2, with 8 bases that match TRBD1. The V segment lost 2 bases and the J segment 3 bases; nucleotides outside the gene matches: 5. This CDR3 spans 16 amino acids. CDR1 LNHDA and CDR2 SQIVND come from the germline V gene (reference sequence). CDR3 in amino acids: CASSIFSGGDTGELFF. As DNA, the CDR3 is TGTGCCAGTAGTATATTTTCAGGGGGCGACACCGGGGAGCTGTTTTTT. Based on the CDR3 plus reference TRBV19 and TRBJ2-2, the full variable domain is DGGITQSPKYLFRKEGQNVTLSCEQNLNHDAMYWYRQDPGQGLRLIYYSQIVNDFQKGDIAEGYSVSREKKESFPLTVTSAQKNPTAFYLCASSIFSGGDTGELFFGEGSRLTVL.

The genes are TRBV3-1 and TRBJ1-2; D call uncertain. The CDR3 has 15 residues. The germline CDR1 and CDR2 sequences are LGHDT and YNNKEL (reference sequence). Trimming left V 1 base short and J 1 base short, with 10 bases between. CDR3: CASSQGSGFNYGYTF. Here the CDR3 DNA reads TGTGCCAGCAGCCAAGGATCCGGGTTTAACTATGGCTACACCTTC.

In this sample, this clonotype turned up many times. The V call is TRBV12-3 or TRBV12-4, the J call TRBJ2-5; 10 bases fit TRBD2. There are 16 residues in the CDR3. The J segment lost 4 bases and the V segment lost 6 bases, leaving 11 bases of the junction unmatched. Here the CDR3 reads CASSTLAGSRGETQYF. The CDR3 DNA follows: TGTGCCAGCAGCACACTAGCGGGAAGTCGGGGAGAGACCCAGTACTTC.

The rearrangement links TRBV20-1 to TRBJ2-3; no clear D gene. There are 12 residues in the CDR3. Germline CDR1 and CDR2: DFQATT and SNEGSKA (reference sequence). V shed 7 bases and J shed 1 base, with 9 bases lying between them. The CDR3 protein is CSVLRGTDTQYF. CDR3 in DNA: TGCAGTGTTTTAAGGGGCACAGATACGCAGTATTTT.

This clonotype occurred many times. The chain is built from TRBV6-1 and TRBJ1-6, with a weak D call TRBD1 (5 bases). The CDR3 has 14 residues. Germline V gene data show CDR1 as MNHNS and CDR2 as SASEGT. V was trimmed by 6 bases and J by 0 bases, leaving 6 bases between them. The CDR3 spells CASRDSSYNSPLHF. The CDR3 nucleotides are TGTGCCAGCAGAGACAGCTCCTATAATTCACCCCTCCACTTT.

This clonotype appeared many times. V and J are TRBV3-1 and TRBJ2-7; unclear D gene. Germline CDR1 LGHDT, CDR2 YNNKEL (reference sequence). V was cut by 0 bases and J by 2 bases, with 11 bases left in between. The CDR3 runs 15 residues. The CDR3 here is CASSQETGPPYEQYF. The CDR3 nucleotides are TGTGCCAGCAGCCAAGAGACCGGACCCCCCTACGAGCAGTACTTC.

A few counts support this clonotype. This sequence joins TRBV27 and TRBJ2-2, with TRBD1 as a possible D gene (6 bases). The length of the CDR3 is 15 residues. Deletions cut 6 bases from V and 2 bases from J, with 13 bases between. Germline CDR1 MNHEY, CDR2 SMNVEV (reference sequence). The CDR3 DNA follows: TGTGCCAGCAGGGAAGGACAGTTTAACACCGGGGAGCTGTTTTTT. Its translation is CASREGQFNTGELFF.

This clonotype was recorded at least ten times. The CDR3 sequence: CASSGRVTNTEAFF. The CDR3 DNA reads as TGTGCCAGTAGTGGCAGGGTGACGAACACTGAAGCTTTCTTT. J is TRBJ1-1 and V is TRBV19, with D tentatively TRBD1 (5 bases). The V and J ends lost 5 bases and 1 base respectively, with 11 bases between them. The length of the CDR3 is 14 residues. The germline V gene has CDR1 LNHDA and CDR2 SQIVND (reference sequence). The entire variable domain, with the rest obtained from reference TRBV19 and TRBJ1-1, is as follows: DGGITQSPKYLFRKEGQNVTLSCEQNLNHDAMYWYRQDPGQGLRLIYYSQIVNDFQKGDIAEGYSVSREKKESFPLTVTSAQKNPTAFYLCASSGRVTNTEAFFGQGTRLTVV.